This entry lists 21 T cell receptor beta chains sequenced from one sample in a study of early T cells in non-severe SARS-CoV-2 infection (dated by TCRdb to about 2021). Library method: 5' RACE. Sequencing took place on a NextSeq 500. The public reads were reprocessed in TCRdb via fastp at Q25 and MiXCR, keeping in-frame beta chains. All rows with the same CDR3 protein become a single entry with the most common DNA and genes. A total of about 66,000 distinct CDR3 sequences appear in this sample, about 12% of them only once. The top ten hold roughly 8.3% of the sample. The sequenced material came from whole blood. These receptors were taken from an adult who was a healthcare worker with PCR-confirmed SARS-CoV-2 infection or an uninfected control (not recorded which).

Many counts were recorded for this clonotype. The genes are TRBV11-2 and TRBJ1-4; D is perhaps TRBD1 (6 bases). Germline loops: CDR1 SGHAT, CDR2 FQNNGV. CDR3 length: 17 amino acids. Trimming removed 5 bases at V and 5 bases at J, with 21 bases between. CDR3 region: CASSPLGGASLNEKLFF. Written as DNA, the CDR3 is TGTGCCAGCAGCCCCTTGGGGGGGGCCTCACTAAATGAAAAACTGTTTTTT.

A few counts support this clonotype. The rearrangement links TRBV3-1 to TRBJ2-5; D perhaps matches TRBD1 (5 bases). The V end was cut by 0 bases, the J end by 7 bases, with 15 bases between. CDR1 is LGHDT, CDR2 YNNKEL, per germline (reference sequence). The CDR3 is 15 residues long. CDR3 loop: CASSQDMATARTQYF. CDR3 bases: TGTGCCAGCAGCCAAGATATGGCGACAGCAAGGACCCAGTACTTC.

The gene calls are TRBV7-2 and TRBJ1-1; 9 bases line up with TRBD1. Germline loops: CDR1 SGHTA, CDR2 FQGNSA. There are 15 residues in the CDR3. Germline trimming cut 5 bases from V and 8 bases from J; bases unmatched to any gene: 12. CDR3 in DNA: TGTGCCAGCAGCCTCAGACAGGGGGGATTCTACGAAGCTTTCTTT. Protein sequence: CASSLRQGGFYEAFF. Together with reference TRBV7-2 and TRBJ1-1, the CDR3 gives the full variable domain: GAGVSQSPSNKVTEKGKDVELRCDPISGHTALYWYRQSLGQGLEFLIYFQGNSAPDKSGLPSDRFSAERTGGSVSTLTIQRTQQEDSAVYLCASSLRQGGFYEAFFGQGTRLTVV.

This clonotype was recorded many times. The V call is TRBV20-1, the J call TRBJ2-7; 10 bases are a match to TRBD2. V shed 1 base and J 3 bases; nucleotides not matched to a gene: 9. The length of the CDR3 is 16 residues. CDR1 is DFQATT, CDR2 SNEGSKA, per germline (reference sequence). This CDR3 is CSARGPLLAGFYEQYF. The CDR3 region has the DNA TGCAGTGCTAGAGGACCCCTACTAGCGGGATTCTACGAGCAGTACTTC.

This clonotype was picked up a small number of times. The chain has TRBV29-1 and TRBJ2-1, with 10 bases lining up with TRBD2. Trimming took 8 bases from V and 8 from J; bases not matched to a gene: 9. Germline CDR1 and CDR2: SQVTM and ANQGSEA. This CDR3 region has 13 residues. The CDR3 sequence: CSTSSGSGHEQFF. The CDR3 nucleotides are TGCAGCACCTCTAGCGGGAGTGGCCATGAGCAGTTCTTC.

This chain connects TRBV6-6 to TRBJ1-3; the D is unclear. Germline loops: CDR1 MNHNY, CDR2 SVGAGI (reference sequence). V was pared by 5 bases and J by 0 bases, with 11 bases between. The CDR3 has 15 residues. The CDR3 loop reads CASSVRALSGNTIYF. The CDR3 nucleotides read TGTGCCAGCAGTGTCCGGGCCCTCTCTGGAAACACCATATATTTT.

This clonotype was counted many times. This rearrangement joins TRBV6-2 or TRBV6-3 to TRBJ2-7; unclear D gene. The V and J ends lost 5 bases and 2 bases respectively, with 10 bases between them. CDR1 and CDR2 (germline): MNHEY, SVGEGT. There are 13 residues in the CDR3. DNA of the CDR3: TGTGCCAGCAGTCGACTTTATACCTACGAGCAGTACTTC. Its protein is CASSRLYTYEQYF.

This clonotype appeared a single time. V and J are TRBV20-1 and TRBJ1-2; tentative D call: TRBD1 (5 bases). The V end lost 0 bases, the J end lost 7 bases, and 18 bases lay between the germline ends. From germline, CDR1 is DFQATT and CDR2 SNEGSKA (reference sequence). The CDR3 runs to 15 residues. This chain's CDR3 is CSARDGFRDRSGYTF. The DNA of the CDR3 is TGCAGTGCTAGAGATGGCTTCAGGGATCGTTCTGGCTACACCTTC.

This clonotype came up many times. The chain's CDR3 is CASSLAWAASTDTQYF. CDR3 bases: TGTGCCAGCAGCTTAGCGTGGGCCGCTAGCACAGATACGCAGTATTTT. V usage is TRBV11-1 and J usage is TRBJ2-3; D remains unclear. Germline loops: CDR1 SGHAT, CDR2 FQDESV (reference sequence). This CDR3 comprises 16 residues. The ends were cut back, 0 bases at V and 0 bases at J, with 10 bases in the middle.

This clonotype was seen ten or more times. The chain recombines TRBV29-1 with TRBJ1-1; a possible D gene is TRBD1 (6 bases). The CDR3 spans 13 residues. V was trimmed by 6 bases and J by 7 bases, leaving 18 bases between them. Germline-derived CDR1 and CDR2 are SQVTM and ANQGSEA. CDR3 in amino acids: CSVRDRTAFEAFF. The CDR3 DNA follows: TGCAGCGTCCGAGACCGGACAGCTTTTGAAGCTTTCTTT.

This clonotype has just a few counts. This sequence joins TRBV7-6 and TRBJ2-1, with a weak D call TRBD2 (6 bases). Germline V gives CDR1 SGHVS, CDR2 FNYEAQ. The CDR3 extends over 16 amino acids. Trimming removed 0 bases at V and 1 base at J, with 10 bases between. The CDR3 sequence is CASSLAAAGSYNEQFF. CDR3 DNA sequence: TGTGCCAGCAGCTTAGCCGCGGCGGGGTCCTACAATGAGCAGTTCTTC.

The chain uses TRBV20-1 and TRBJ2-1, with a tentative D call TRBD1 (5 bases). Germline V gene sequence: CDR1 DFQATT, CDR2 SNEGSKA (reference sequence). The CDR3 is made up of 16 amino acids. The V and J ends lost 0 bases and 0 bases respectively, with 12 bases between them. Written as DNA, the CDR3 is TGCAGTGCTAGAGACCCAGGGCCGAGCTCCTACAATGAGCAGTTCTTC. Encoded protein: CSARDPGPSSYNEQFF.

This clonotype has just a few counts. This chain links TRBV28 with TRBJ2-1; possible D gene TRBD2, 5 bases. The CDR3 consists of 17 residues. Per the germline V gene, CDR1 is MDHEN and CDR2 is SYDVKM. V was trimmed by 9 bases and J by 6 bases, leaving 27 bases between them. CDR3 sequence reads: CARPRFDSECGRNEQFF. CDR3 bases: TGTGCCAGGCCCCGGTTTGATAGCGAGTGCGGCCGCAATGAGCAGTTCTTC.

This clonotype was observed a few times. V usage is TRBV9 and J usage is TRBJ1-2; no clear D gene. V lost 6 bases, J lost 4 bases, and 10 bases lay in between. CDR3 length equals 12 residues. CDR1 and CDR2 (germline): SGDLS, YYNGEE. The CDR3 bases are TGTGCCAGCAAGGACCTGTTCTATGGCTACACCTTC. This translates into CASKDLFYGYTF.

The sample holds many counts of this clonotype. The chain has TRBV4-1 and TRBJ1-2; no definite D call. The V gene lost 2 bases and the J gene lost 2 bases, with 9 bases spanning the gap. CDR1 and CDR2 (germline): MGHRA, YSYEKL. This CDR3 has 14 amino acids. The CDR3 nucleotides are TGCGCCAGCAGCCAAATGAACAGCAACTATGGCTACACCTTC. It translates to CASSQMNSNYGYTF.

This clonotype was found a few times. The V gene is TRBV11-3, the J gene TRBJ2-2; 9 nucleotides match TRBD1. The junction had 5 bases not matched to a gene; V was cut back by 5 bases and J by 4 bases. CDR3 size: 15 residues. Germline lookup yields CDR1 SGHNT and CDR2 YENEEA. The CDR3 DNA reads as TGTGCCAGCAGCCCACAGGGGGCGACCACCGGGGAGCTGTTTTTT. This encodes CASSPQGATTGELFF.

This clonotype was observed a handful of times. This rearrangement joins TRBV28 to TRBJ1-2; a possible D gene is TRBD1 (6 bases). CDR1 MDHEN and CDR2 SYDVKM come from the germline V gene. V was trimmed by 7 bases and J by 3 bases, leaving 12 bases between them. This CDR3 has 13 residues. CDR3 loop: CASTKDSYYGYTF. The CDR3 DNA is TGTGCCAGCACAAAGGACAGCTACTATGGCTACACCTTC.

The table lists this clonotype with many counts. The CDR3 nucleotides are TGTGCCAGCAGTGTAGAAATCGAGCTGTTTTTT. It encodes CASSVEIELFF. This chain uses TRBV2 with TRBJ2-2, with D hard to call. Trimming removed 4 bases from V and 11 bases from J, with 8 bases in between. The CDR3 has 11 amino acids. The germline gives CDR1 SNHLY, CDR2 FYNNEI.

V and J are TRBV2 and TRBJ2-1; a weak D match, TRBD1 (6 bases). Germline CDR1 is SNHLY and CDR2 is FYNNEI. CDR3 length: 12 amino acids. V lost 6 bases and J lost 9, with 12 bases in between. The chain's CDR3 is CASSADRFEQFF. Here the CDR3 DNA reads TGTGCCAGCAGCGCAGACAGGTTTGAGCAGTTCTTC.

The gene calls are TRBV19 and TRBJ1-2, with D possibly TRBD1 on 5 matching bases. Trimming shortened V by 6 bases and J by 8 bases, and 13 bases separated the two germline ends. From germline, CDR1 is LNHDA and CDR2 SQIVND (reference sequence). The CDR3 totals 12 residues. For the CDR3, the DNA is TGTGCCAGTAGCGACAGACTTGAAGGCTACACCTTC. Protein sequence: CASSDRLEGYTF.

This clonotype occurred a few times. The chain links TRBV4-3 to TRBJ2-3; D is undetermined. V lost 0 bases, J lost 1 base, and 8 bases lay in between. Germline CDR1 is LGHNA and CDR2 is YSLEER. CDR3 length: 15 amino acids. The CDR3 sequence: CASSQDLSGTDTQYF. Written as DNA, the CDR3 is TGCGCCAGCAGCCAAGATTTGAGTGGCACAGATACGCAGTATTTT.